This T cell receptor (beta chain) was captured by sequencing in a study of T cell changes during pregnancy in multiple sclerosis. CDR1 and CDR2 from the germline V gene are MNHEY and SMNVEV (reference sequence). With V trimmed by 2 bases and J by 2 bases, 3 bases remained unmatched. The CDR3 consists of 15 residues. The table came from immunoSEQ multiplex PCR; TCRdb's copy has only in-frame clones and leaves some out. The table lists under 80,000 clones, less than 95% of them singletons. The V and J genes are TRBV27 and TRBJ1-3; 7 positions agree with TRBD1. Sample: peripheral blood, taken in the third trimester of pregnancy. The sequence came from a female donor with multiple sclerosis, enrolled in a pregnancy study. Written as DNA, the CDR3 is TGTGCCAGCAGTTTAGGGGGGACAGCTGGAAACACCATATATTTT. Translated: CASSLGGTAGNTIYF.